Listed here are 20 T cell receptor beta chains from one sample, sequenced in a study of shared clonotypes between healthy human individuals. Sequenced by immunoSEQ multiplex PCR; TCRdb stores in-frame clones only, minus some. This table holds about 1.1 million clones, around 77% found once. The source material was memory CD4+ T cells from PBMCs. The sample's subset: CD45RA-negative fraction. These receptors originate from a man aged 18-30 years in good health. Some clones in this sample may be carry-over from other donors' samples.

The chain carries TRBV7-2 and TRBJ1-4, with no clear D. V lost 5 bases and J 0 bases, leaving 19 bases between the germline ends. The CDR3 totals 18 residues. CDR1 is SGHTA and CDR2 is FQGNSA in the germline V gene. The CDR3 nucleotides are TGTGCCAGCAGCCAAGATACACCGGGCGTTGCAACTAATGAAAAACTGTTTTTT. This encodes CASSQDTPGVATNEKLFF.

This clone was observed a handful of times. The chain couples TRBV7-9 to TRBJ1-1, with a tentative D call TRBD1 (5 bases). Trimming cost V 4 bases and J 1 base, with 7 bases left between them. There are 13 residues in the CDR3. Germline V gives CDR1 SEHNR, CDR2 FQNEAQ (reference sequence). CDR3 nucleotide sequence: TGTGCCAGCAGCTACGGGGCGAACACTGAAGCTTTCTTT. Translating gives CASSYGANTEAFF. Filled out from reference TRBV7-9 and TRBJ1-1, the complete variable domain reads DTGVSQNPRHKITKRGQNVTFRCDPISEHNRLYWYRQTLGQGPEFLTYFQNEAQLEKSRLLSDRFSAERPKGSFSTLEIQRTEQGDSAMYLCASSYGANTEAFFGQGTRLTVV.

The chain has TRBV7-8 and TRBJ2-1; no clear D gene. Germline CDR1 reads SGHVS; CDR2 reads FQNEAQ. There are 12 residues in the CDR3. Deletions cut 1 base from V and 6 bases from J, with 4 bases between. The DNA of the CDR3 is TGTGCCAGCAGCTTAGAAGTCAATGAGCAGTTCTTC. This translates into CASSLEVNEQFF.

The rearrangement links TRBV28 to TRBJ1-2; D gene unclear. The CDR3 covers 11 residues. Per germline, CDR1 MDHEN and CDR2 SYDVKM. V was cut by 6 bases and J by 5 bases, with 7 bases left in between. The CDR3 coding sequence is TGTGCCAGCAGACACCGGTATGGCTACACCTTC. This translates into CASRHRYGYTF.

This chain connects TRBV6-1 to TRBJ1-1, with D possibly being TRBD1 (5 bases). The germline V gene has CDR1 MNHNS and CDR2 SASEGT. The length of the CDR3 is 14 residues. V gave up 3 bases and J gave up 11 bases, with 19 bases separating them. CDR3 coding DNA: TGTGCCAGCAGTGACGGGGGACTCAGGGAGGACGCTTTCTTT. Its protein product is CASSDGGLREDAFF.

The V and J genes are TRBV9 and TRBJ2-3; 7 bases line up with TRBD2. Germline V gene data show CDR1 as SGDLS and CDR2 as YYNGEE. J gave up 2 bases and V 3 bases, and 12 bases lay outside the gene matches. The CDR3 is made up of 17 amino acids. CDR3 loop: CASSAPRASGDTDTQYF. The CDR3 DNA follows: TGTGCCAGCAGCGCCCCCAGGGCTAGCGGAGACACAGATACGCAGTATTTT.

This clone was seen only a few times. The chain has TRBV30 and TRBJ2-5, with D possibly being TRBD1 (6 bases). The V end was cut by 0 bases, the J end by 1 base, with 12 bases between. This CDR3 has 15 amino acids. Germline V CDR1 and CDR2: GTSNPN, SVGIG (reference sequence). The CDR3 nucleotides are TGTGCCTGGAGTGTACCCAGGGGCCTCCAAGAGACCCAGTACTTC. Amino acid sequence: CAWSVPRGLQETQYF.

The rearrangement joins TRBV6-6 to TRBJ2-7, with 11 bases that match TRBD1. The germline gives CDR1 MNHNY, CDR2 SVGAGI (reference sequence). The V segment lost 6 bases and the J segment 11 bases; nucleotides outside the gene matches: 6. This CDR3 has 12 residues. This chain's CDR3 is CASSSGQGAKYF. CDR3 DNA sequence: TGTGCCAGCAGCTCCGGACAGGGGGCAAAGTACTTC.

The chain has TRBV6-5 and TRBJ2-7; 7 nucleotides match TRBD1. V was pared by 4 bases and J by 3 bases, with 6 bases of the junction left unmatched. Germline loops: CDR1 MNHEY, CDR2 SVGAGI. The CDR3 is 14 residues long. The CDR3 bases are TGTGCCAGCAGTTCAGGGGGTGGCGTCTACGAGCAGTACTTC. Its protein is CASSSGGGVYEQYF.

This chain joins TRBV14 and TRBJ2-7, with D perhaps given as TRBD1 or TRBD2 (5 bases each). Per the germline V gene, CDR1 is SGHDN and CDR2 is FVKESK. Trimming removed 5 bases from V and 3 bases from J, with 17 bases in between. The CDR3 sequence is 15 residues long. The CDR3 is CASSEDWGRHYEQYF. The CDR3 nucleotides are TGTGCCAGCAGCGAGGACTGGGGACGGCACTACGAGCAGTACTTC.

This rearrangement joins TRBV6-1 to TRBJ1-2; TRBD1 agrees at 9 bases. The length of the CDR3 is 15 residues. The V gene's germline CDR1 is MNHNS and CDR2 SASEGT. Trimming at V came to 6 bases and at J to 0 bases, leaving 5 bases not matched to a gene. CDR3 DNA sequence: TGTGCCAGCAGCTCACAGGGGGCCTCTAACTATGGCTACACCTTC. It specifies CASSSQGASNYGYTF.

Concerning this clone itself: Relative to the germline gene, one junction end is altered; a read error may explain this. The chain links TRBV5-8 to TRBJ2-2; 9 bases are a match to TRBD1. The CDR3 has 16 amino acids. Germline V gene data show CDR1 as SGHTS and CDR2 as YDEGEE. The CDR3 loop is CASASLGDRVSGEMFF. Here the CDR3 DNA reads TGTGCCAGCGCCTCCCTGGGGGACAGGGTTTCCGGGGAGATGTTTTTT. Full variable domain (remainder filled in from reference TRBV5-8 and TRBJ2-2): EAGVTQSPTHLIKTRGQQATLRCSPISGHTSVYWYQQALGLGLQFLLWYDEGEERNRGNFPPRFSGRQFPNYSSELNVNALELEDSALYLCASASLGDRVSGEMFFGEGSRLTVL.

This clone turned up a few times. Here the CDR3 DNA reads TGTGCCAGCACACGGGCTAATAATGAAAAACTGTTTTTT. Protein sequence: CASTRANNEKLFF. V is TRBV7-2 and J is TRBJ1-4; D remains unclear. The V end lost 7 bases, the J end lost 4 bases, and 10 bases lay between the germline ends. The CDR3 runs 13 residues. CDR1 and CDR2 (germline): SGHTA, FQGNSA.

The chain joins TRBV4-3 to TRBJ2-6; no clear D gene. The CDR3 is 16 residues long. The V gene's germline CDR1 is LGHNA and CDR2 YSLEER. Between the trimmed V and J ends, which lost 1 base and 0 bases, there was a span of 7 bases. The CDR3 nucleotides are TGCGCCAGCAGCCAAGTACTGAACTCTGGGGCCAACGTCCTGACTTTC. Translation gives CASSQVLNSGANVLTF.

The gene calls are TRBV7-2 and TRBJ1-2, with TRBD1 as a possible D gene (5 bases). The CDR3 runs 13 residues. CDR1 and CDR2 from the germline V gene are SGHTA and FQGNSA. The V and J ends lost 5 bases and 4 bases respectively, with 11 bases between them. The CDR3 here is CASSTGPSYGYTF. DNA of the CDR3: TGTGCCAGCAGCACGGGACCGTCCTATGGCTACACCTTC.

This clone was seen only a few times. This sequence joins TRBV5-1 and TRBJ2-5; TRBD2 aligns across 7 bases. This CDR3 has 18 residues. The V segment lost 2 bases and the J segment 0 bases; nucleotides outside the gene matches: 13. Germline V gene data show CDR1 as SGHRS and CDR2 as YFSETQ. The CDR3 DNA reads as TGCGCCAGCAGCTTAGGGGCGGGAGTAGGTATTAACCAAGAGACCCAGTACTTC. It encodes CASSLGAGVGINQETQYF.

This rearrangement joins TRBV11-2 to TRBJ2-2, with 9 bases lining up with TRBD1. The CDR3 length is 15 residues. The V segment lost 4 bases and the J segment 5 bases; nucleotides outside the gene matches: 5. The V gene's germline CDR1 is SGHAT and CDR2 FQNNGV. The CDR3 sequence is CASSSGGQGTGELFF. CDR3 nucleotide sequence: TGTGCCAGCAGCTCGGGGGGACAGGGAACCGGGGAGCTGTTTTTT.

V usage is TRBV18 and J usage is TRBJ1-1; D gene unclear. The CDR3 loop spans 14 amino acids. V lost 2 bases and J lost 1, with 8 bases in between. Germline V lookup: CDR1 KGHSH, CDR2 LQKENI. The CDR3: CASSPELTNTEAFF. In DNA, the CDR3 is TGTGCCAGCTCACCAGAACTAACGAACACTGAAGCTTTCTTT.

The V call is TRBV6-6, the J call TRBJ1-5; D is undetermined. The CDR3 is 14 amino acids. V lost 2 bases and J 4 bases, leaving 9 bases between the germline ends. The germline V gene has CDR1 MNHNY and CDR2 SVGAGI (reference sequence). The CDR3 loop is CASSYPKGNQPQHF. CDR3 coding DNA: TGTGCCAGCAGTTACCCAAAAGGGAATCAGCCCCAGCATTTT.

The rearrangement joins TRBV6-5 to TRBJ1-2; no clear D. The CDR3 totals 15 residues. The V gene lost 7 bases and the J gene lost 4 bases, with 19 bases spanning the gap. The germline gives CDR1 MNHEY, CDR2 SVGAGI. CDR3: CASTPQTLGPYGYTF. The CDR3 bases are TGTGCCAGCACCCCCCAAACTCTAGGTCCCTATGGCTACACCTTC.